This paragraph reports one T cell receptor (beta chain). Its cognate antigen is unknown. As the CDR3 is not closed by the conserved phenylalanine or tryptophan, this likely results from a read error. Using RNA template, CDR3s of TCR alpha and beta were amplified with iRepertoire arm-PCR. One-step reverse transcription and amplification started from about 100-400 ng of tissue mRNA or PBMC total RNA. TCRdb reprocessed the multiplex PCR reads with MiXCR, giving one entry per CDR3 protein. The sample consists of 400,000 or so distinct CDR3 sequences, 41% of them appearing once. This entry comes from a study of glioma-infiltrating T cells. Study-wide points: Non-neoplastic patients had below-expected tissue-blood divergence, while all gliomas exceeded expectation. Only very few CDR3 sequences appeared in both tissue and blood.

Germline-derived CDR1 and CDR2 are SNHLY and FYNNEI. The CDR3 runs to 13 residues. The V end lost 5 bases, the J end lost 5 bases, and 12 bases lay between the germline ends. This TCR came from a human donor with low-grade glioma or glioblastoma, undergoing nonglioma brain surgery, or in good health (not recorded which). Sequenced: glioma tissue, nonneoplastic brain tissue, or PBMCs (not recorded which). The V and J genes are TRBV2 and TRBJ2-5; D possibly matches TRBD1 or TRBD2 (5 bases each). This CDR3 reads CASSTGLPETQYS. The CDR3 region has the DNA TGTGCCAGCAGTACGGGGCTCCCGGAGACCCAGTACTCC.